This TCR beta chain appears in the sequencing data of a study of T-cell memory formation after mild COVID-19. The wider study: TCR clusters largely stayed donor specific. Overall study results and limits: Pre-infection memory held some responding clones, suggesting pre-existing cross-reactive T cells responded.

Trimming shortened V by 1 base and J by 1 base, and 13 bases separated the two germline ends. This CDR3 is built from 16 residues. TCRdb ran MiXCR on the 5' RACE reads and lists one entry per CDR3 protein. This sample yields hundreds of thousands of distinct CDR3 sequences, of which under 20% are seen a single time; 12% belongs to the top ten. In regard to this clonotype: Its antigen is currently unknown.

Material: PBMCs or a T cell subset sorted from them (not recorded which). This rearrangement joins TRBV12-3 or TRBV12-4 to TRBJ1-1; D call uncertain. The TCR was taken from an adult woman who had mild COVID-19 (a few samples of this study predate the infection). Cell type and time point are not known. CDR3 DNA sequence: TGTGCCAGCAGTTTAGTGGGAGACCTTGGGAACACTGAAGCTTTCTTT. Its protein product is CASSLVGDLGNTEAFF.